This TCR beta chain was captured by sequencing in a study of blood T cell repertoires in COVID-19. Overall study: Donors in the United States, Italy and Spain gave samples during acute or convalescent COVID-19. T cells, B-cell-depleted T cells, or PBMCs provided the cDNA or gDNA that served as material.

Trimming pared 0 bases from V and 4 bases from J, leaving 14 bases between. The germline V gene encodes CDR1 SGHTS and CDR2 YDEGEE. The CDR3 has 17 residues. In the study's own analysis: Amplification with reference gene primers provided the estimates of nucleated cell counts. Some clones are missing from TCRdb's copy, which holds only in-frame ones; the method was immunoSEQ multiplex PCR. V and J calls plus clone size are reproduced from that table; the DNA served to infer D and trimming. The sample includes roughly 250,000 clones, over 75% of them seen just once. This clonotype originated in a human donor in a cohort sampled during active COVID-19. The sequenced material came from peripheral blood. The V and J genes are TRBV5-8 and TRBJ2-6; D may be TRBD2 (5 bases). The CDR3: CASSLAGIGSGANVLTF. The CDR3 DNA follows: TGTGCCAGCAGCTTGGCCGGGATAGGGTCAGGGGCCAACGTCCTGACTTTC.